Given below is one T cell receptor beta chain in context. Methods used by the authors: The authors estimated nucleated cell counts from reference gene primer amplification. Here immunoSEQ multiplex PCR was the method, and the copy in TCRdb shows in-frame clones only, minus some. The V and J calls and clone size are taken from that table; D and trimming were inferred from the DNA. This table holds 350,000 or so clones, 80% to 95% found once. This sample is drawn from a study of blood T cell repertoires in COVID-19. In the study overall: T cells, B-cell-depleted T cells, or PBMCs provided the cDNA or gDNA that served as material.

Participant-reported clinical history was the basis for cohort assignment. V lost 3 bases and J lost 2, with 6 bases in between. The CDR3 loop spans 13 amino acids. CDR1 is KGHSH and CDR2 is LQKENI in the germline V gene. The source material was PBMCs or T cells enriched from blood (not recorded which). The rearrangement uses TRBV18 and TRBJ2-3; no clear D. This receptor was identified in a woman aged 25 to 39 who had recovered from COVID-19. CDR3 in amino acids: CASSPPVTDTQYF. CDR3 in DNA: TGTGCCAGCTCACCCCCAGTCACAGATACGCAGTATTTT.